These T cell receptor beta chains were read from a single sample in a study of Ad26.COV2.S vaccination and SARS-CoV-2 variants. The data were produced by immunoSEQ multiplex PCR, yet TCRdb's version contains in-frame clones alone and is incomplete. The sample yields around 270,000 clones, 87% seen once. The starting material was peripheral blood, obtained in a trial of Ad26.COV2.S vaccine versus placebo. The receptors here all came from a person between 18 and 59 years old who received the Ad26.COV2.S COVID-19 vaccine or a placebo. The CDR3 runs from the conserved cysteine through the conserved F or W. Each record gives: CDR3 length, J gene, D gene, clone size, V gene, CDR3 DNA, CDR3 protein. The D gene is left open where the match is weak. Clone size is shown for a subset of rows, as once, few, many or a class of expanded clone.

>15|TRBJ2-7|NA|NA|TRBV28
TGTGCCAGCAGTACCGGGACTGTCCGCGACTACGAGCAGTACTTC
CASSTGTVRDYEQYF
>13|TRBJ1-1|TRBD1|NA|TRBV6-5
TGTGCCAGCAGACACAGGGGGGACACTGAAGCTTTCTTT
CASRHRGDTEAFF
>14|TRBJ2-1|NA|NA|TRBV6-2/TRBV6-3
TGTGCCAGCAGTTATAAGCGACAGTACAATGAGCAGTTCTTC
CASSYKRQYNEQFF
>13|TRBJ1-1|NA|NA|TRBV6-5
TGTGCCAGCATCTCCTCAGGGAACACTGAAGCTTTCTTT
CASISSGNTEAFF
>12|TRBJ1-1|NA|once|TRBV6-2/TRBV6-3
TGTGCCAGCAGTTATTACGGTTGGGAAGCTTTCTTT
CASSYYGWEAFF
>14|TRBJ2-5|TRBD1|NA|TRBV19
TGTGCCAGTAGTTCGACAGGGGGCCAGGGGACCCAGTACTTC
CASSSTGGQGTQYF
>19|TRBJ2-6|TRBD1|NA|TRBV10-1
TGCGCCAGCAGTGAGGATTCTGGACAGGGAGCTGTTGGGGCCAACGTCCTGACTTTC
CASSEDSGQGAVGANVLTF
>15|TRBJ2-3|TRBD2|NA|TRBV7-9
TGTGCCAGCAGCCGGACTAGCGGGGTGCGAGATACGCAGTATTTT
CASSRTSGVRDTQYF
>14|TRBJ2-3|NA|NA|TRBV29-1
TGCAGCGTTGGCGAGACTGCTAGCACAGATACGCAGTATTTT
CSVGETASTDTQYF
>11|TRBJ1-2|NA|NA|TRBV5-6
TGTGCCAGCAGCCGGGATTTTGGCTACACCTTC
CASSRDFGYTF
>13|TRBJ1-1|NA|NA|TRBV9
TGTGCCAGCAGCGTAGGGGAGGGGATTGAAGCTTTCTTT
CASSVGEGIEAFF
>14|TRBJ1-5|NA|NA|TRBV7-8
TGTGCCAGCAGCTACACAGATAGCAATCAGCCCCAGCATTTT
CASSYTDSNQPQHF
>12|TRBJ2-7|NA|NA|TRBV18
TGTGCCAGCTCACCAGGCGCCTACGAGCAGTACTTC
CASSPGAYEQYF
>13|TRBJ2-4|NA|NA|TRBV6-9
TGTGCCAGCAGTTATGCAGGGGAAAACATTCAGTACTTC
CASSYAGENIQYF
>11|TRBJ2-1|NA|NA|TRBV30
TGTGCCTGGAGTGTGGCATATGAGCAGTTCTTC
CAWSVAYEQFF
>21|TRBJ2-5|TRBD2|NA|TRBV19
TGTGCCAGTAGTATGGGGCCGGGACTAGCGGGAGTCACAAAGTACCAAGAGACCCAGTACTTC
CASSMGPGLAGVTKYQETQYF
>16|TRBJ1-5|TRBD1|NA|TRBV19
TGTGCCAGTAGTATGGCGTCAGGGGGCGGCAATCAGCCCCAGCATTTT
CASSMASGGGNQPQHF
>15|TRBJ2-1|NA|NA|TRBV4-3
TGCGCCAGCAGCCCTGGACAGTTCTCCTACAATGAGCAGTTCTTC
CASSPGQFSYNEQFF
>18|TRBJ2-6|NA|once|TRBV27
TGTGCCAGCAGTTTATTAGGGGGAGCGGTGGCTGGGGCCAACGTCCTGACTTTC
CASSLLGGAVAGANVLTF
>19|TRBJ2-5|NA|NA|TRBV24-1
TGTGCCACCAGTGATTTAGGGTACTCTTTAGGCGAGTACCAAGAGACCCAGTACTTC
CATSDLGYSLGEYQETQYF
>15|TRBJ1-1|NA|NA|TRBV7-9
TGTGCCAGCAGCTTAAGGGGAAAAATGAACACTGAAGCTTTCTTT
CASSLRGKMNTEAFF
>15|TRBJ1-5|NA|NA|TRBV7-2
TGTGCCAGCAGCTTCGGGATGGGTAGCAATCAGCCCCAGCATTTT
CASSFGMGSNQPQHF
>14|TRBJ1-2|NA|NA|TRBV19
TGTGCCAGTAGTGCTTGGACAAACTCCTATGGCTACACCTTC
CASSAWTNSYGYTF
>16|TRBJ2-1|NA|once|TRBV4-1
TGCGCCAGCAGCCACTACTCGGTTAGCTCCTACAATGAGCAGTTCTTC
CASSHYSVSSYNEQFF
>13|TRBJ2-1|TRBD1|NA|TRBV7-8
TGTGCCAGCAGCTTAGGAAGGGACAGGGGGCAGTTCTTC
CASSLGRDRGQFF
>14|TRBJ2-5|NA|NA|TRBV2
TGTGCCAGTAAAAGGACCGGGGGAGAAGAGACCCAGTACTTC
CASKRTGGEETQYF
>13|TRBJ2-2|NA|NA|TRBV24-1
TGTGCCACTCGAGGACTGCTCACCGGGGAGCTGTTTTTT
CATRGLLTGELFF
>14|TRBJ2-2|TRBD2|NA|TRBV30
TGTGCCTGGACTAGCGGGAGAGGGTCCGGGGAGCTGTTTTTT
CAWTSGRGSGELFF
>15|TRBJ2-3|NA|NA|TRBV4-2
TGTGCCAGCAGCCAAAAGGGGGGGCCCACAGATACGCAGTATTTT
CASSQKGGPTDTQYF
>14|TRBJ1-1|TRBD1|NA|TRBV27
TGTGCCAGCAGTCCCCAAGGGGGCGGGACTGAAGCTTTCTTT
CASSPQGGGTEAFF
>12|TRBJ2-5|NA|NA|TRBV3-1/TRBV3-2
TGTGCCAGCAGCCAAGTGAGCGGGACCCAGTACTTC
CASSQVSGTQYF
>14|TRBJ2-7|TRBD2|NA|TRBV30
TGTGCCTGGAGTGTAAGCGGGGGGGCCTACGAGCAGTACTTC
CAWSVSGGAYEQYF
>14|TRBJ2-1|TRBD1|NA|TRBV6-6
TGTGCCAGCTCCGGGACAGGGGGAATGGGTGAGCAGTTCTTC
CASSGTGGMGEQFF
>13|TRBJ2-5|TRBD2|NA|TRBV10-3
TGTGCCACGATAGCGGGAGAAGGAGAGACCCAGTACTTC
CATIAGEGETQYF
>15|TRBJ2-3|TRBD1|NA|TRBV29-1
TGCAGCGCAGCCGGGACAGGGGTCGCAGGAGATACGCAGTATTTT
CSAAGTGVAGDTQYF
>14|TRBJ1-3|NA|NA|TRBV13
TGTGCCAGCAGCTCTGGGGGAACTGGAAACACCATATATTTT
CASSSGGTGNTIYF
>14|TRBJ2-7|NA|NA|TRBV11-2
TGTGCCAGCAGCTTGGGGGCCCGAGGCTACGAGCAGTACTTC
CASSLGARGYEQYF
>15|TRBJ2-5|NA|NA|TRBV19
TGTGCCAGTAGTATTAGCCAGGGTTTAGGAGAGACCCAGTACTTC
CASSISQGLGETQYF
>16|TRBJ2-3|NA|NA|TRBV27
TGTGCCAGCAAAACAGGGCAGACTTCACGGACAGATACGCAGTATTTT
CASKTGQTSRTDTQYF
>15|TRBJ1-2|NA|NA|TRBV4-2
TGTGCCAGCAGCCAAGATCTGGGGCGCAACTATGGCTACACCTTC
CASSQDLGRNYGYTF
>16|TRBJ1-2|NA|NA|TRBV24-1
TGTGCCACCGAGAGTATCAGGACAGAAAAATTCTATGGCTATACCTTC
CATESIRTEKFYGYTF
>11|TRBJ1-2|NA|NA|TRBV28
TGTGCCAGCGTACGGGGGGCTGGCTACACCTTC
CASVRGAGYTF
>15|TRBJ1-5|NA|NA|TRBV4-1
TGCGCCCGCAGCCAAGGGGGGGGGAGCAATCAGCCCCAGCATTTT
CARSQGGGSNQPQHF
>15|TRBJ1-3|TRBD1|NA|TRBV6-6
TGTGCCAGCAGTCGGGACAGGAGCTCTGGGAACACCATATATTTT
CASSRDRSSGNTIYF
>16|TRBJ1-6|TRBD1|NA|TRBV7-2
TGTGCCAGCAGCTCCGCTGGACAGGGACTGAGATCACCCCTCCACTTT
CASSSAGQGLRSPLHF
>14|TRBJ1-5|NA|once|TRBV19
TGTGCCAGTAGTATAGGCAGGGGCAATCAGCCCCAGCATTTT
CASSIGRGNQPQHF
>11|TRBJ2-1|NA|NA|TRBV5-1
TGCGCCAGCTTCGCAAACAATGAGCAGTTCTTC
CASFANNEQFF
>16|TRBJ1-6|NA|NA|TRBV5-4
TGTGCCAGCAGCCTGGGGGGGAGTCCAGATAATTCACCCCTCCACTTT
CASSLGGSPDNSPLHF
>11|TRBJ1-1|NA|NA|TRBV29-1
TGCAGCGTGGGGACAATCGCTGAAGCTTTCTTT
CSVGTIAEAFF
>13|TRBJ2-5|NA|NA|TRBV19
TGTGCCAGTAGGCTAAGAGGGGATGAGACCCAGTACTTC
CASRLRGDETQYF
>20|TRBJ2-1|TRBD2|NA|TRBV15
TGTGCCACCAGCAGATATGGGACTAGCGGGTTCTCCAGCTCCTACAATGAGCAGTTCTTC
CATSRYGTSGFSSSYNEQFF
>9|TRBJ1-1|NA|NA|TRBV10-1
TGCGCCAGCAGACTTACCGCTTTCTTT
CASRLTAFF